This note documents a single T cell receptor beta chain sequence. This sample was included in a study of cytomegalovirus exposure and HLA in healthy donors. The wider study: For the roughly 400 genotyped donors, approximately 83% fell within the Caucasian-associated ancestry cluster.

Germline V gives CDR1 SGHDT, CDR2 YYEEEE. V was trimmed by 0 bases and J by 5 bases, leaving 11 bases between them. CDR3 length equals 14 residues. Researchers ran the PCR with 60 Vbeta and 13 Jbeta primers. Profiling relied on immunoSEQ multiplex PCR, and the TCRdb table lists in-frame clones only, not all of them. In total, the table holds 85,000 or so clones. The J gene is TRBJ2-5, the V gene TRBV5-6; D possibly corresponds to TRBD1 (6 bases). The specimen was PBMCs. This TCR derives from a woman in her thirties in good health and CMV-seronegative. CDR3 region: CASSLDGGEETQYF. The CDR3 coding sequence is TGTGCCAGCAGCTTGGATGGGGGCGAGGAGACCCAGTACTTC.